This T cell receptor (beta chain) was identified during a study of cytomegalovirus exposure and HLA in healthy donors. Study-wide findings and caveats: In a later analysis, common viral pathogens appeared linked to several of the most significant clusters.

The CDR3 runs 14 residues. Trimming removed 6 bases from V and 7 bases from J; junction bases left unmatched: 7. CDR1 KGHSH and CDR2 LQKENI come from the germline V gene. Note on this clone: What it recognizes is unknown.

PCR amplification relied on 60 Vbeta primers (plus 13 Jbeta primers). In the authors' workflow: Counted up in a later analysis, unique TCR beta chains came to some 72 million, with about 10 million shared. Data came from immunoSEQ multiplex PCR; TCRdb stores just in-frame clones and leaves some out. Clonal size and the V and J genes are those of that table, whereas D and trimming came from the DNA. The sample records approximately 220,000 clones, more than 60% being singletons. The material sequenced was PBMCs. The chain employs TRBV18 and TRBJ2-1; 9 positions match TRBD2. The receptor was derived from a girl aged 2-10 years in good health and CMV-seronegative. CDR3 coding DNA: TGTGCCAGCTCGTTAGGGACTAGCCGGAATGAGCAGTTCTTC. Residues: CASSLGTSRNEQFF.